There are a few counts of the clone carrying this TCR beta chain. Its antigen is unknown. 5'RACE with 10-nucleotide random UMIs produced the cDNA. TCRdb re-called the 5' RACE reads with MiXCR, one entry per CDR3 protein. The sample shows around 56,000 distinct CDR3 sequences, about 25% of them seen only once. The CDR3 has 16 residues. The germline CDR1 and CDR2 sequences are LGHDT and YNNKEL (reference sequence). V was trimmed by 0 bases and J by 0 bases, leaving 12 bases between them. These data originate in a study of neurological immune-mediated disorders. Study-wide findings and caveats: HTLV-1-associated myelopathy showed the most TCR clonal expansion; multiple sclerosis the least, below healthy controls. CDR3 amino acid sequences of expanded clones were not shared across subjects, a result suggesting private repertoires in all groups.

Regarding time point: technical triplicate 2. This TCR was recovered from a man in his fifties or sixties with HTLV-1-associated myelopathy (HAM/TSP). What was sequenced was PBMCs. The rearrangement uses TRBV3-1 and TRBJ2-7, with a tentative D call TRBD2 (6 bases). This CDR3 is CASSQEWRESSYEQYF. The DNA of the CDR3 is TGTGCCAGCAGCCAAGAGTGGCGGGAAAGCTCCTACGAGCAGTACTTC.